A selection of T cell receptor beta chains follows, all from one sample in a study of blood T cell repertoires in COVID-19. Assay used: immunoSEQ multiplex PCR; TCRdb lists only in-frame clones, some missing. The repertoire holds about 190,000 clones, with over 75% as singletons. The sequencing input was peripheral blood. Receptor source: a woman of 80 years or more with active or convalescent COVID-19. Both conserved end residues are part of each CDR3. D genes are given only for firm matches. Size is omitted from some rows. Given values are once, few, many or a class for expanded clones.

. | TRBJ1-3 | TRBV5-1 | . | 17 | CASSFDPGGLSGNTIYF | TGCGCCAGCAGCTTCGACCCGGGGGGCCTCTCTGGAAACACCATATATTTT
TRBD1 | TRBJ2-7 | TRBV6-5 | . | 15 | CASSRSGTGGYEQYF | TGTGCCAGCAGTCGGTCCGGGACAGGGGGATACGAGCAGTACTTC
TRBD1 | TRBJ2-2 | TRBV4-3 | . | 18 | CASSQDLGDRAGTGELFF | TGCGCCAGCAGCCAAGATTTGGGGGACAGGGCAGGTACCGGGGAGCTGTTTTTT
TRBD2 | TRBJ2-4 | TRBV6-2/TRBV6-3 | . | 16 | CASSYRGGFAKNIQYF | TGTGCCAGCAGTTACCGGGGGGGGTTTGCCAAAAACATTCAGTACTTC
TRBD1 | TRBJ1-6 | TRBV2 | . | 15 | CASSEMGQNNSPLHF | TGTGCCAGCAGTGAAATGGGACAGAATAATTCACCCCTCCACTTT
TRBD1 | TRBJ1-5 | TRBV2 | . | 17 | CASSESGQGRMNQPQHF | TGTGCCAGCAGTGAATCGGGACAGGGTCGGATGAATCAGCCCCAGCATTTT
TRBD1 | TRBJ1-1 | TRBV19 | many | 13 | CASNLQGDTEAFF | TGTGCCAGTAACTTACAGGGGGACACTGAAGCTTTCTTT
. | TRBJ1-1 | TRBV13 | . | 14 | CASSLVVETPEAFF | TGTGCCAGCAGCTTAGTGGTGGAGACCCCTGAAGCTTTCTTT
. | TRBJ1-2 | TRBV25-1 | . | 12 | CASSRTGYGYTF | TGTGCCAGCAGTCGCACAGGGTATGGCTACACCTTC
. | TRBJ2-1 | TRBV5-4 | . | 16 | CASSLGQGSSYNEQFF | TGTGCCAGCAGCTTAGGCCAGGGGAGCTCCTACAATGAGCAGTTCTTC
TRBD1 | TRBJ1-6 | TRBV15 | . | 14 | CATETGDFSSPLHF | TGTGCCACCGAGACAGGGGACTTCAGTTCACCCCTCCACTTT
. | TRBJ2-5 | TRBV28 | . | 11 | CASRILETQYF | TGTGCCAGCAGAATCTTAGAGACCCAGTACTTC
. | TRBJ2-7 | TRBV7-9 | . | 14 | CASSLAASRGEQYF | TGTGCCAGCAGCTTAGCAGCAAGCCGCGGCGAGCAGTACTTC
. | TRBJ1-2 | TRBV6-5 | few | 14 | CASSSNRVNYGYTF | TGTGCCAGCAGTTCTAACAGGGTAAACTATGGCTACACCTTC
. | TRBJ2-7 | TRBV6-2/TRBV6-3 | few | 13 | CASSYSGGREQYF | TGTGCCAGCAGTTACTCAGGGGGTCGTGAGCAGTACTTC
TRBD2 | TRBJ2-5 | TRBV9 | . | 16 | CASSLSGGVYQETQYF | TGTGCCAGCAGCCTTAGCGGGGGGGTGTACCAAGAGACCCAGTACTTC
. | TRBJ2-2 | TRBV4-1 | few | 16 | CASSGRGLPNTGELFF | TGCGCCAGCTCGGGGCGGGGGCTCCCGAACACCGGGGAGCTGTTTTTT
. | TRBJ1-1 | TRBV5-1 | once | 15 | CASSLERQLHTEAFF | TGCGCCAGCAGCTTGGAGCGCCAGCTCCACACTGAAGCTTTCTTT
. | TRBJ1-1 | TRBV23-1 | . | 13 | CASRRGYYTEAFF | TGCGCCAGCAGGCGGGGGTATTACACTGAAGCTTTCTTT
TRBD1 | TRBJ1-2 | TRBV5-1 | . | 17 | CASSLQPTGVDSYGYTF | TGCGCCAGCAGCCTACAACCGACAGGGGTGGACAGCTATGGCTACACCTTC
TRBD1 | TRBJ2-1 | TRBV4-2 | . | 14 | CASSQDGTVNEQFF | TGTGCCAGCAGCCAAGATGGGACAGTCAATGAGCAGTTCTTC
. | TRBJ1-4 | TRBV18 | . | 16 | CASSRRTAATNEKLFF | TGTGCCAGCTCACGAAGGACAGCCGCAACTAATGAAAAACTGTTTTTT
. | TRBJ1-1 | TRBV7-9 | . | 14 | CASSLVGRNTEAFF | TGTGCCAGCAGCTTAGTGGGGAGGAACACTGAAGCTTTCTTT
. | TRBJ1-4 | TRBV28 | . | 17 | CASSPLGNYRANEKLFF | TGTGCCAGCAGCCCACTCGGCAACTACAGGGCTAATGAAAAACTGTTTTTT
TRBD2 | TRBJ2-5 | TRBV7-4 | . | 19 | CASSFLRGLAGERQETQYF | TGTGCCAGCAGCTTCTTAAGAGGACTAGCGGGGGAGCGGCAAGAGACCCAGTACTTC
TRBD2 | TRBJ2-4 | TRBV4-1 | . | 18 | CASSQDGGGGAVRNIQYF | TGCGCCAGCAGCCAAGATGGGGGCGGGGGGGCCGTCAGAAACATTCAGTACTTC
TRBD1 | TRBJ2-4 | TRBV28 | . | 15 | CASSLVTGGRGIQYF | TGTGCCAGCAGTTTAGTGACAGGGGGAAGGGGCATTCAGTACTTC
TRBD2 | TRBJ2-7 | TRBV9 | . | 16 | CASSVDVAGGSYEQYF | TGTGCCAGCAGCGTAGATGTTGCGGGGGGTTCCTACGAGCAGTACTTC
. | TRBJ1-2 | TRBV6-5 | . | 14 | CASSYSSRGGGYTF | TGTGCCAGCAGTTACTCGTCCAGGGGAGGGGGCTACACCTTC
. | TRBJ1-2 | TRBV11-2 | . | 12 | CASSSLTRGYTF | TGTGCCAGCAGCTCATTGACTCGGGGCTACACCTTC
TRBD2 | TRBJ2-5 | TRBV7-9 | . | 17 | CASSPSGKRGFKETQYF | TGTGCCAGCAGCCCCTCGGGAAAGCGGGGGTTTAAAGAGACCCAGTACTTC
. | TRBJ2-7 | TRBV7-2 | . | 15 | CASSLNGGATYEQYF | TGTGCCAGCAGCTTAAACGGAGGGGCCACCTACGAGCAGTACTTC
TRBD1 | TRBJ2-7 | TRBV4-2 | . | 15 | CASSQVAGTGTEQYF | TGTGCCAGCAGCCAAGTCGCCGGGACAGGGACCGAGCAGTACTTC
TRBD2 | TRBJ2-7 | TRBV27 | . | 16 | CASRRSGAGGAYEQYF | TGTGCCAGCAGGCGATCCGGGGCGGGGGGCGCCTACGAGCAGTACTTC
. | TRBJ1-2 | TRBV5-1 | . | 15 | CASSLDPGLNYGYTF | TGCGCCAGCAGCTTGGATCCAGGACTTAACTATGGCTACACCTTC
. | TRBJ1-1 | TRBV4-1 | . | 21 | CASSQPIGFGQGSLWDTEAFF | TGCGCCAGCAGCCAACCCATCGGATTCGGGCAGGGCTCGCTTTGGGACACTGAAGCTTTCTTT
TRBD1 | TRBJ2-3 | TRBV18 | . | 16 | CASSRDRGRSTDTQYF | TGTGCCAGCTCAAGGGACAGGGGTCGGAGCACAGATACGCAGTATTTT
. | TRBJ1-2 | TRBV9 | . | 19 | CASSVGGGQRGPNLGGYTF | TGTGCCAGCAGCGTAGGAGGGGGACAAAGGGGCCCTAACCTCGGGGGCTACACCTTC
. | TRBJ1-1 | TRBV11-2 | once | 15 | CASSLDQVVNTEAFF | TGTGCCAGCAGCTTAGATCAAGTAGTGAACACTGAAGCTTTCTTT
. | TRBJ1-1 | TRBV29-1 | . | 13 | CSVDHGGMSEAFF | TGCAGCGTGGACCACGGGGGGATGTCTGAAGCTTTCTTT
TRBD2 | TRBJ2-1 | TRBV2 | . | 15 | CASSTLAGAYNEQFF | TGTGCCAGCAGTACACTAGCGGGGGCATACAATGAGCAGTTCTTC
TRBD1 | TRBJ2-7 | TRBV7-9 | . | 17 | CASSPWTATGEAWEQYF | TGTGCCAGCAGCCCCTGGACCGCGACAGGGGAAGCGTGGGAGCAGTACTTC
TRBD1 | TRBJ2-1 | TRBV10-3 | once | 17 | CAISQGAGGPTYNEQFF | TGTGCCATCAGCCAGGGGGCAGGAGGTCCTACTTACAATGAGCAGTTCTTC
. | TRBJ1-3 | TRBV7-9 | . | 14 | CASSPPRGGNTIYF | TGTGCCAGCAGCCCACCACGAGGTGGAAACACCATATATTTT
TRBD2 | TRBJ2-3 | TRBV5-1 | . | 16 | CASSFRGGSVRDTQYF | TGCGCCAGCAGCTTCCGGGGGGGCTCAGTACGAGATACGCAGTATTTT
TRBD1 | TRBJ2-7 | TRBV7-9 | . | 14 | CASRATGGSYEQYF | TGTGCCAGCAGGGCTACAGGGGGCAGTTACGAGCAGTACTTC
TRBD1 | TRBJ1-6 | TRBV7-6 | . | 15 | CASSSSRGENSPLHF | TGTGCCAGCAGCTCTTCCAGGGGGGAGAATTCACCCCTCCACTTT
. | TRBJ2-2 | TRBV11-2 | . | 14 | CASSLDSTAGELFF | TGTGCCAGCAGCTTAGATAGTACCGCCGGGGAGCTGTTTTTT
TRBD2 | TRBJ2-3 | TRBV27 | . | 15 | CASSTSGGSTDTQYF | TGTGCCAGCAGTACTAGCGGGGGTAGCACAGATACGCAGTATTTT
TRBD2 | TRBJ2-5 | TRBV28 | . | 14 | CASSLSGAGETQYF | TGTGCCAGCAGCCTTAGCGGGGCTGGGGAGACCCAGTACTTC
TRBD1 | TRBJ1-5 | TRBV6-1 | . | 19 | CASSGAGTDTMVWDQPQHF | TGTGCCAGCAGTGGAGCCGGGACAGACACAATGGTCTGGGATCAGCCCCAGCATTTT
. | TRBJ2-7 | TRBV4-3 | . | 18 | CASSQAYSPGLNSYEQYF | TGCGCCAGCAGCCAGGCCTATAGTCCGGGACTGAACTCCTACGAGCAGTACTTC
. | TRBJ2-7 | TRBV25-1 | . | 13 | CASRMGGSYEQYF | TGTGCCAGCAGAATGGGGGGATCCTACGAGCAGTACTTC